The clone carrying this T cell receptor (beta chain) is termed medium-sized (0.01 to 0.1%). The antigen remains unidentified. Each sample's TCRbeta library yielded on average around 42,000 productive templates. Assay: immunoSEQ multiplex PCR; the TCRdb copy retains only in-frame clones and omits some. Among about 3,300 clones listed, roughly 44% were seen once. In germline, CDR1 is SGDLS, CDR2 YYNGEE. V gave up 2 bases and J gave up 4 bases, with 17 bases separating them. CDR3 length: 16 amino acids. This entry comes from a study of STAT3 mutations in large granular lymphocyte leukemia. Overall study context: Roughly half of the longitudinally sequenced T-LGLL patients carried detectable canonical activating STAT3 mutations. Immunosuppressive therapy was given to more than half of T-LGLL patients. General study findings and limits: In T-cell large granular lymphocyte leukemia, about half of patients showed multiple immunodominant subclonotypes. Suggested: STAT3 mutation was not the ancestral event for these clonal expansions.

This receptor was obtained from a man aged 50 to 60 with T-cell large granular lymphocyte leukemia. Some clones in this sample may be carry-over from other donors' samples. The chain couples TRBV9 to TRBJ2-3; unclear D gene. Material: peripheral blood mononuclear cells. The CDR3 DNA follows: TGTGCCAGCAGCGTGGCTGGTGGCCATAGGGCAGATACGCAGTATTTT. It codes for CASSVAGGHRADTQYF.